This T cell receptor beta chain was captured by sequencing in a study of blood T cell repertoires in COVID-19. Study summary: From the United States, Italy and Spain came samples of acute and convalescent COVID-19. PBMCs, B-cell-depleted T cells, or T cells provided the cDNA or gDNA that made up the material.

CDR1 and CDR2 (germline): SGHRS, YFSETQ. With 4 bases removed from V and 0 bases from J, the gap between germline ends came to 11 bases. The CDR3 length is 15 residues. As processed by the authors: Reference gene primer amplification gave estimated nucleated cell counts. Clones were sequenced by immunoSEQ multiplex PCR, and TCRdb holds only the in-frame ones, with some missing. V and J calls and clone size are as listed in that table; D and trimming were resolved from the DNA. The table records about 190,000 clones, 90% of them present only once. Input material: peripheral blood. The rearrangement links TRBV5-1 to TRBJ2-1; weak D call: TRBD1 (6 bases). The source is a man aged 50 to 59 with acute or convalescent COVID-19. The CDR3 is CASSGGPSSYNEQFF. In nucleotides, the CDR3 is TGCGCCAGCAGCGGGGGCCCGAGCTCCTACAATGAGCAGTTCTTC.